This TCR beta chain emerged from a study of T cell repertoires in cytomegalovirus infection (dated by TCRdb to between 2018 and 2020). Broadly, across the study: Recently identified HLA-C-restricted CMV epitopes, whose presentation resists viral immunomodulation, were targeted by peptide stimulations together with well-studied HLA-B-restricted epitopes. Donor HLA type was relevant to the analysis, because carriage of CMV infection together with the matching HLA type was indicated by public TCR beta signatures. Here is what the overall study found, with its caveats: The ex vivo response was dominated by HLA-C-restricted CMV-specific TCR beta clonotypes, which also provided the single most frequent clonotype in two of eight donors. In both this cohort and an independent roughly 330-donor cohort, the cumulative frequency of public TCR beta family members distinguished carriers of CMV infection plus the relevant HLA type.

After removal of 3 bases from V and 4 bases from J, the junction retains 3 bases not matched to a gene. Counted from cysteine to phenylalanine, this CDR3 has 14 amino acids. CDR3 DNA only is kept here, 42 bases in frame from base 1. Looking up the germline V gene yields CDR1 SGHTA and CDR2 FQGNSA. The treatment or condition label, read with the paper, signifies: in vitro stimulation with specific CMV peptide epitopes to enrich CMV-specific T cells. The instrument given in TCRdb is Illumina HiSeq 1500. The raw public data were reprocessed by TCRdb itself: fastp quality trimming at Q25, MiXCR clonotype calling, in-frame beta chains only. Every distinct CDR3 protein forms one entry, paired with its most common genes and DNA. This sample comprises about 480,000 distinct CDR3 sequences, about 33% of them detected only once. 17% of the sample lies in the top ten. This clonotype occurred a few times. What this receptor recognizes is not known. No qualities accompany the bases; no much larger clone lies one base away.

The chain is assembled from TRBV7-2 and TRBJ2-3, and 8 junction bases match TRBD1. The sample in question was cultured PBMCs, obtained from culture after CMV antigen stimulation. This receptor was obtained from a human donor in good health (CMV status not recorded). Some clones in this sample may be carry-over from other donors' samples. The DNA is TGTGCCAGCAGCTTCGGACAGGGCCCAGATACGCAGTATTTT. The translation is CASSFGQGPDTQYF.